Listed below are T cell receptor beta chains from one sample, sequenced in a study of blood T cell repertoires in COVID-19. Method: immunoSEQ multiplex PCR; TCRdb's copy keeps in-frame clones and lacks some. The sample contains roughly 100,000 clones, about four fifths of which appear only once. The material sequenced was peripheral blood. The receptors originated from a human donor in a cohort sampled during active COVID-19. Each CDR3 is given with its conserved first and last residue. A D gene is named only where the DNA matches it firmly. A clone size is listed for some rows: how often the clone was seen (once, few, many), or a class if it is expanded.

j_call clone_size d_call v_call cdr3_nt cdr3_aa
TRBJ1-1 - TRBD1 TRBV28 TGTGCCAGCATCACTCAAGGGACAGGGTTGAACACTGAAGCTTTCTTT CASITQGTGLNTEAFF
TRBJ1-1 - - TRBV12-2 TGTGCAAGTCGCTTGCGCAGGGATGGTGAAGCTTTCTTT CASRLRRDGEAFF
TRBJ1-2 once - TRBV4-2 TGTGCCAGCAGCCAAGAGGGAGGGGTAGGGGGCTACACCTTC CASSQEGGVGGYTF
TRBJ2-2 - - TRBV5-5 TGTGCCAGCAGCGGCGTGGCGGGCGGCGGGGAGCTGTTTTTT CASSGVAGGGELFF
TRBJ2-3 - TRBD2 TRBV4-3 TGCGCCAGCAGCCAAGAGCGACTAGCAGGCACAGATACGCAGTATTTT CASSQERLAGTDTQYF
TRBJ1-1 - TRBD1 TRBV5-1 TGCGCCAGCAGCTTACAGGGGGCCGACACTGAAGCTTTCTTT CASSLQGADTEAFF
TRBJ1-2 - - TRBV6-6 TGTGCCAGCAGTCCTGGGTCGTGGGCTTACCCAAACTATGGCTACACCTTC CASSPGSWAYPNYGYTF
TRBJ1-2 - TRBD1 TRBV6-6 TGTGCCAGCAGTACCCGGACAGGGGCTAACTATGGCTACACCTTC CASSTRTGANYGYTF
TRBJ1-3 - - TRBV2 TGTGCCAGCAGCCTTGGCCGCAGGGGCCTCAGCTCTGGAAACACCATATATTTT CASSLGRRGLSSGNTIYF
TRBJ2-5 - TRBD2 TRBV10-3 TGTGCCATCAGTGAGTTCACCCTAGCGGGGGGGCCTGAGACCCAGTACTTC CAISEFTLAGGPETQYF
TRBJ1-1 - TRBD1 TRBV7-2 TGTGCCAGCAGCTTCGGGACAGTGAACACTGAAGCTTTCTTT CASSFGTVNTEAFF
TRBJ1-4 - TRBD1 TRBV28 TGTGCCAGCAGTTTCTCGCAGGGGGTCTGGCGTAATGAAAAACTGTTTTTT CASSFSQGVWRNEKLFF
TRBJ1-1 - - TRBV9 TGTGCCAGCAGCGTAGGGGTGGGGCCTGGGACTGAAGCTTTCTTT CASSVGVGPGTEAFF
TRBJ2-1 - TRBD2 TRBV6-5 TGTGCCAGCTCCGGGGGGGACATTATAGGGGATGAGCAGTTCTTC CASSGGDIIGDEQFF
TRBJ1-5 few - TRBV15 TGTGCCACCAGCAAGTCAATACGGGACAATCAGCCCCAGCATTTT CATSKSIRDNQPQHF
TRBJ2-5 - TRBD1 TRBV15 TGTGCCACCAGCAGGACAGGGGGAAGCCAAGAGACCCAGTACTTC CATSRTGGSQETQYF
TRBJ1-2 - TRBD1 TRBV9 TGTGCCAGCAGCGGAGGGACAGGACCTAACTATGGCTACACCTTC CASSGGTGPNYGYTF
TRBJ1-5 - - TRBV4-1 TGCGCCAGCAGCCAAGAAAGAGGCCTGGGCAATCAGCCCCAGCATTTT CASSQERGLGNQPQHF
TRBJ1-4 - - TRBV15 TGTGCCACCAGCAGAGATCGAGCAACTAATGAAAAACTGTTTTTT CATSRDRATNEKLFF
TRBJ2-1 - TRBD1 TRBV27 TGTGCCAGCGGCGACAGGGAGAATGAGCAGTTCTTC CASGDRENEQFF
TRBJ2-5 - TRBD2 TRBV19 TGTGCCAGTAGTAGGGGGACTAGCCGGGGCGGCTTAGAGACCCAGTACTTC CASSRGTSRGGLETQYF
TRBJ1-4 - TRBD1 TRBV10-2 TGCGCCAGCAGTGTGAGCAGGGGGGAGGAAAAACTGTTTTTT CASSVSRGEEKLFF
TRBJ1-1 once - TRBV7-8 TGTGCCAGCAGCTGGGGAGGACGGGGGGCCTACACTGAAGCTTTCTTT CASSWGGRGAYTEAFF
TRBJ1-1 - TRBD1 TRBV5-8 TGTGCCAGCAGCTCACGCAGGGGGCGAGGATCGAACACTGAAGCTTTCTTT CASSSRRGRGSNTEAFF
TRBJ1-1 - - TRBV12-3/TRBV12-4 TGTGCCAGCAGTTTAGGGGCAGGCACTGAAGCTTTCTTT CASSLGAGTEAFF
TRBJ1-1 - TRBD1 TRBV18 TGTGCCAGCTCACCCACGGGACAGGGGCGCTCACACAACACTGAAGCTTTCTTT CASSPTGQGRSHNTEAFF
TRBJ1-5 - TRBD1 TRBV4-1 TGCGCCAGCAGCCCCCCGACAGGGGATTATAGCAATCAGCCCCAGCATTTT CASSPPTGDYSNQPQHF
TRBJ1-2 - - TRBV9 TGTGCCAGCAGCTCCAGGACAGCCCGCTATGGCTACACCTTC CASSSRTARYGYTF
TRBJ1-6 - - TRBV6-5 TGTGCCAGCCGACAGAATAATTCACCCCTCCACTTT CASRQNNSPLHF
TRBJ1-2 - - TRBV6-5 TGTGCCAGCAACGCGGGTAGTTCCTATGGCTACACCTTC CASNAGSSYGYTF
TRBJ1-1 - - TRBV29-1 TGCAGCGGGAAAGGGGCCACTGAAGCTTTCTTT CSGKGATEAFF
TRBJ2-1 - - TRBV11-1 TGTGCCAGCAGCTTAGATGGGAGAAATGAGCAGTTCTTC CASSLDGRNEQFF
TRBJ1-4 - - TRBV4-2 TGTGCCAGCAGCCAAGATGGCAGGGCTGAAAAACTGTTTTTT CASSQDGRAEKLFF
TRBJ1-5 few TRBD1 TRBV3-1/TRBV3-2 TGTGCCAGCAGCTTACAGGGGACTAATCAGCCCCAGCATTTT CASSLQGTNQPQHF
TRBJ2-1 - TRBD1 TRBV7-7 TGTGCCAGCAGCGCGGACAGGGGAAATGAGCAGTTCTTC CASSADRGNEQFF
TRBJ1-2 - TRBD1 TRBV7-9 TGTGCCAGCAGCGGATCCGGGACAGCTCTTGTAGAAGATAACTATGGCTACACCTTC CASSGSGTALVEDNYGYTF
TRBJ1-2 - TRBD1 TRBV7-2 TGTGCCAGCAGCCCAACGGACAGGGCCCGAGCTAACTATGGCTACACCTTC CASSPTDRARANYGYTF
TRBJ2-3 - - TRBV5-4 TGTGCCAGCAGCCAGGACAGCCATACTAGCACAGATACGCAGTATTTT CASSQDSHTSTDTQYF
TRBJ2-7 - - TRBV27 TGTGCCAGCAGTTTTAAAGGAGTCTACGAGCAGTACTTC CASSFKGVYEQYF